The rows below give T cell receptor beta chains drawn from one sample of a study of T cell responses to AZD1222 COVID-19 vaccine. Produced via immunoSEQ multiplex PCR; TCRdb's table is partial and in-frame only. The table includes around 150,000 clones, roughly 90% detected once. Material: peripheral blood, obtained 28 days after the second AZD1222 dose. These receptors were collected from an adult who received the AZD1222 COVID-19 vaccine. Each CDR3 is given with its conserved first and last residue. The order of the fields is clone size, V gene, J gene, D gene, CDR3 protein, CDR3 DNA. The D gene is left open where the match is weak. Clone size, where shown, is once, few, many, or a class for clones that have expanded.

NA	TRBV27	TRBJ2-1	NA	CASRPRNNEQFF	TGTGCCAGCAGGCCGAGAAACAATGAGCAGTTCTTC
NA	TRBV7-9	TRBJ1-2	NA	CASSLGANYGYTF	TGTGCCAGCAGCTTAGGGGCAAACTATGGCTACACCTTC
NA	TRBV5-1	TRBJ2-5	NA	CASSRDVGQETQYF	TGCGCCAGCAGCCGGGACGTGGGACAAGAGACCCAGTACTTC
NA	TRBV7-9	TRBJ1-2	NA	CASSSDYYGYTF	TGTGCCAGCAGCTCCGACTACTATGGCTACACCTTC
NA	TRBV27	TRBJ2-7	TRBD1	CASSLLLGQGVYEQYF	TGTGCCAGCAGTTTATTATTGGGACAGGGGGTCTACGAGCAGTACTTC
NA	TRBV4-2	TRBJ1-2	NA	CASSQDWGVGGYTF	TGTGCCAGCAGCCAAGATTGGGGGGTTGGCGGCTACACCTTC
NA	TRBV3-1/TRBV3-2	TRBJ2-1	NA	CASSHPYNEQFF	TGTGCCAGCAGCCATCCCTACAATGAGCAGTTCTTC
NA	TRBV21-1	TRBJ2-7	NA	CASSKDLPRGSCYEQYF	TGTGCCAGCAGCAAAGACCTGCCCAGGGGCTCGTGCTACGAGCAGTACTTC
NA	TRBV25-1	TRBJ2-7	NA	CASSELGTYEQYF	TGTGCCAGCAGTGAATTGGGAACCTACGAGCAGTACTTC
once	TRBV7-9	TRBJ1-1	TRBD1	CASSRLQGVVTEAFF	TGTGCCAGCAGCCGGTTACAGGGGGTTGTCACTGAAGCTTTCTTT
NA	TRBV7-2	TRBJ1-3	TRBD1	CASSLARQGASGNTIYF	TGTGCCAGCAGCTTAGCGCGGCAGGGGGCATCTGGAAACACCATATATTTT
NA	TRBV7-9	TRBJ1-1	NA	CASSLVAGKIEAFF	TGTGCCAGCAGCTTAGTCGCGGGGAAGATTGAAGCTTTCTTT
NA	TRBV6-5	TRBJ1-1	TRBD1	CASSQGVGTEAFF	TGTGCCAGCAGCCAGGGGGTAGGGACTGAAGCTTTCTTT
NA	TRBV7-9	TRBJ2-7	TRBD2	CASDIGLAGQYEQYF	TGTGCCAGCGACATTGGACTAGCGGGACAGTACGAGCAGTACTTC
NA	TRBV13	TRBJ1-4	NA	CASSLGGTNEKLFF	TGTGCCAGCAGCTTAGGCGGAACTAATGAAAAACTGTTTTTT
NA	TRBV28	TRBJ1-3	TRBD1	CASRQLGHRGSGNTIYF	TGTGCCAGCAGACAGCTAGGGCACAGGGGATCTGGAAACACCATATATTTT
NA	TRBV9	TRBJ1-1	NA	CASSEIGAEAFF	TGTGCCAGCAGCGAAATTGGGGCTGAAGCTTTCTTT
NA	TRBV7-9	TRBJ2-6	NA	CASTTATPGANVLTF	TGTGCCAGCACCACTGCTACACCTGGGGCCAACGTCCTGACTTTC
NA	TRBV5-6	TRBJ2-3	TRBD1	CASRATGGAGPDTQYF	TGTGCCAGCAGGGCGACAGGGGGCGCGGGCCCAGATACGCAGTATTTT
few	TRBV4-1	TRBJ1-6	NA	CASSHVDRSSYNSPLHF	TGCGCCAGCAGCCATGTCGACAGGAGCTCCTATAATTCACCCCTCCACTTT
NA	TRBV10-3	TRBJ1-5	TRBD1	CAISESGAGGNQPQHF	TGTGCCATCAGTGAGTCAGGGGCAGGGGGGAATCAGCCCCAGCATTTT
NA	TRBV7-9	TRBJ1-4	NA	CASSLNSEKLFF	TGTGCCAGCAGCTTGAACAGTGAAAAACTGTTTTTT
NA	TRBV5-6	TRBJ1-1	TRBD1	CASSWADRLNTEAFF	TGTGCCAGCAGCTGGGCGGACAGGTTGAACACTGAAGCTTTCTTT
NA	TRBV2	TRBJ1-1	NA	CASRDGEAFF	TGTGCCAGCCGGGACGGTGAAGCTTTCTTT
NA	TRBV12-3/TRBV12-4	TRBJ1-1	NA	CASSLVNTEAFF	TGTGCCAGCAGTTTAGTGAACACTGAAGCTTTCTTT
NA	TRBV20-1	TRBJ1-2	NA	CSARAGDGYTF	TGCAGTGCTAGGGCAGGGGATGGCTACACCTTC
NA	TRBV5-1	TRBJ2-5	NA	CASSNPLKPGKQETQYF	TGCGCCAGCAGTAACCCCCTAAAGCCGGGAAAACAAGAGACCCAGTACTTC